The 7 T cell receptor beta chains reported below all come from one sample, sequenced in a study of blood T cell repertoires in COVID-19. Sequencing used immunoSEQ multiplex PCR; TCRdb keeps in-frame clones, though not all of them. The data show more than 200,000 clones, with about 85% seen just once and approximately 7.2% held by the top ten. Sequenced material: peripheral blood. These receptor sequences come from an elderly woman with acute or convalescent COVID-19.

The chain has TRBV15 and TRBJ2-3; D may be TRBD1 (6 bases). Germline V lookup: CDR1 LNHNV, CDR2 YYDKDF (reference sequence). V gave up 8 bases and J gave up 2 bases, with 11 bases separating them. CDR3 length: 13 amino acids. CDR3 in DNA: TGTGCCACCGGGGGCCCGGACACAGATACGCAGTATTTT. It translates to CATGGPDTDTQYF.

This clone was counted between two and nine times. This chain connects TRBV5-5 to TRBJ1-5, with 10 bases aligning to TRBD1. V lost 0 bases, J lost 7 bases, and 4 bases stayed unmatched. Germline V lookup: CDR1 SGHKS, CDR2 YYEKEE (reference sequence). The CDR3 sequence is 15 residues long. The CDR3 DNA follows: TGTGCCAGCAGCTTGGGAGGGACAGGGGACCAGCCCCAGCATTTT. It yields the protein CASSLGGTGDQPQHF.

V gene TRBV30 combines with J gene TRBJ1-2, with 12 bases aligning to TRBD1. Germline V gives CDR1 GTSNPN, CDR2 SVGIG (reference sequence). V dropped 8 bases and J dropped 6; count of bases not matched to a gene: 4. The CDR3 is 12 residues long. The CDR3 loop reads CARWDRGHGYTF. In DNA, the CDR3 is TGTGCCCGCTGGGACAGGGGGCATGGCTACACCTTC.

This CDR3 reads CASSSFRGGPVTEAFF. The CDR3 coding sequence is TGTGCCAGCAGTTCCTTCCGGGGAGGACCCGTCACTGAAGCTTTCTTT. V and J are TRBV27 and TRBJ1-1, with D hard to call. Trimming left V 4 bases short and J 4 bases short, with 19 bases between. CDR1 MNHEY and CDR2 SMNVEV come from the germline V gene (reference sequence). This CDR3 has 16 residues.

The rearrangement uses TRBV12-3 or TRBV12-4 and TRBJ1-1; D is unclear. CDR3 length: 11 residues. Trimming removed 7 bases at V and 0 bases at J, with 3 bases between. The CDR3 nucleotides read TGTGCCAGCAATATGAACACTGAAGCTTTCTTT. This encodes CASNMNTEAFF.

The chain carries TRBV5-1 and TRBJ2-1, with 8 positions matching TRBD1. With 5 bases clipped from V and 2 bases from J, the junction kept 9 bases outside the gene matches. Germline CDR1 and CDR2: SGHRS and YFSETQ. The CDR3 runs to 16 residues. The CDR3 loop reads CASSQQGQDTYNEQFF. In DNA, the CDR3 is TGCGCCAGCAGTCAACAGGGACAGGATACCTACAATGAGCAGTTCTTC.

This chain links TRBV13 with TRBJ2-1; 9 positions match TRBD2. Losses at the gene ends were 3 bases for V and 6 bases for J; bases not matched to a gene: 3. Germline V CDR1 and CDR2: PRHDT, FYEKMQ (reference sequence). The CDR3 totals 14 residues. The CDR3 bases are TGTGCCAGCAGCTTTAGCGGGAGAGTCAATGAGCAGTTCTTC. Its protein is CASSFSGRVNEQFF.